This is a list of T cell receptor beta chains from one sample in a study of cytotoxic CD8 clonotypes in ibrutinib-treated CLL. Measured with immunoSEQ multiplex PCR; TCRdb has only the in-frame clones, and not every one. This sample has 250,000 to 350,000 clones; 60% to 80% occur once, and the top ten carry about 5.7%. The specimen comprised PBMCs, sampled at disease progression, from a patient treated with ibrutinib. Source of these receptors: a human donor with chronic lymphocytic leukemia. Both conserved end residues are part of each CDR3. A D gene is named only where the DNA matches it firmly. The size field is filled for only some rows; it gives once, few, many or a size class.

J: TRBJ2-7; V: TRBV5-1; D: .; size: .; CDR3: CASSLAGSGYEQYF; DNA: TGCGCCAGCAGCTTAGCGGGCTCAGGCTACGAGCAGTACTTC
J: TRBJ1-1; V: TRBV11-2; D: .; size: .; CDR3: CASSLAFTLNTEAFF; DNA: TGTGCCAGCAGCTTAGCTTTTACTCTGAACACTGAAGCTTTCTTT
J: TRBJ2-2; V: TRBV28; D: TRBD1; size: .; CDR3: CASSLDVAGGQPGELFF; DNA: TGTGCCAGCAGTTTAGACGTCGCAGGGGGTCAGCCCGGGGAGCTGTTTTTT
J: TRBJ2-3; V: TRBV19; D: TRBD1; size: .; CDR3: CASSISDRPEGTDTQYF; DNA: TGTGCCAGTAGTATATCGGACAGGCCCGAGGGGACAGATACGCAGTATTTT
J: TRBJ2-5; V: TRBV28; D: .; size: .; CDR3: CASSHQETQYF; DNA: TGTGCCAGCAGTCACCAAGAGACCCAGTACTTC
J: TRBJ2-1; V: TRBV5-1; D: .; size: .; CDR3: CASSFDIGLASYNEQFF; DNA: TGCGCCAGCAGCTTTGATATCGGGCTAGCCTCCTACAATGAGCAGTTCTTC
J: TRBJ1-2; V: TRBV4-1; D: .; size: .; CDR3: CASSQEWQGNNYGYTF; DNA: TGCGCCAGCAGCCAAGAGTGGCAGGGAAATAACTATGGCTACACCTTC
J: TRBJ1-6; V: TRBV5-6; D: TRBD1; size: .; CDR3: CASSYGQGVPPLHF; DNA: TGTGCCAGCAGCTATGGACAGGGGGTACCACCCCTCCACTTT
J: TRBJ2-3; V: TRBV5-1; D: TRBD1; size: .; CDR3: CASSSGGLDTQYF; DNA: TGCGCCAGCAGCTCAGGGGGCTTAGATACGCAGTATTTT
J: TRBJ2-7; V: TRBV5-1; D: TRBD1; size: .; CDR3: CASSSTGGPYEQYF; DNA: TGCGCCAGCAGCTCTACAGGGGGTCCCTACGAGCAGTACTTC
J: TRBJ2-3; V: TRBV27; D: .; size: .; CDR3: CASSTPGTSTDTQYF; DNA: TGTGCCAGCAGTACCCCGGGGACTAGCACAGATACGCAGTATTTT
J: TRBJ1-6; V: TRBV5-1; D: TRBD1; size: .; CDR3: CASSAHPQGASNSPLHF; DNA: TGCGCCAGCAGCGCTCATCCACAGGGGGCGAGTAATTCACCCCTCCACTTT
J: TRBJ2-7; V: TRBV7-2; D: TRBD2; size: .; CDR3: CASSLAGGPSSYEQYF; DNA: TGTGCCAGCAGCTTAGCGGGAGGGCCGAGCTCCTACGAGCAGTACTTC
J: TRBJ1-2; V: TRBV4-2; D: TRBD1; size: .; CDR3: CASSNPGQGAGGYTF; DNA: TGTGCCAGCAGCAATCCGGGACAGGGGGCTGGTGGCTACACCTTC
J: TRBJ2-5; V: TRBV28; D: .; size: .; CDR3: CASSLALQETQYF; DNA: TGTGCCAGCAGTTTAGCGTTACAAGAGACCCAGTACTTC
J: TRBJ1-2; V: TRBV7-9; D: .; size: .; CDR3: CASSARVHHGYTF; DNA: TGTGCCAGCAGCGCCAGGGTTCACCATGGCTACACCTTC
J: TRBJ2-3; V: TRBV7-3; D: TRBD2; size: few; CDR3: CASSLGLAGGTDTQYF; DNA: TGTGCCAGCAGCTTAGGACTAGCGGGGGGCACAGATACGCAGTATTTT
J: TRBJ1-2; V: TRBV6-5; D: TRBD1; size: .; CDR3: CASRSTGEGYTF; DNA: TGTGCCAGCAGGTCTACAGGGGAAGGCTACACCTTC
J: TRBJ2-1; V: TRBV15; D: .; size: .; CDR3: CATSRVGRVGHNEQFF; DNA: TGTGCCACCAGCAGAGTTGGCAGGGTCGGTCACAATGAGCAGTTCTTC
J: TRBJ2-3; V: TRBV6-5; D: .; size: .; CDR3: CASSYSGGNTDTQYF; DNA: TGTGCCAGCAGTTACTCAGGCGGAAACACAGATACGCAGTATTTT
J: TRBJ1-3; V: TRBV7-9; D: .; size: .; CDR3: CASRPGSGSGNTIYF; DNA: TGTGCCAGCAGACCCGGCTCGGGTTCGGGAAACACCATATATTTT
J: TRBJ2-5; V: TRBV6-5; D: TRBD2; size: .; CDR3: CASRGGTAYQETQYF; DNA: TGTGCCAGCAGGGGGGGGACGGCGTACCAAGAGACCCAGTACTTC
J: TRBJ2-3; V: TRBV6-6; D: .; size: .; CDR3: CASSYLADTQYF; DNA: TGTGCCAGCAGTTACCTTGCAGATACGCAGTATTTT
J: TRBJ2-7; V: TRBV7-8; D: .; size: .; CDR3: CASSPLGGWNEQYF; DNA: TGTGCCAGCAGCCCTCTAGGAGGGTGGAACGAGCAGTACTTC
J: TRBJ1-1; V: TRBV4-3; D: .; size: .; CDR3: CASSQGTGQNGAFF; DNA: TGCGCCAGCAGCCAAGGCACGGGACAAAACGGAGCTTTCTTT
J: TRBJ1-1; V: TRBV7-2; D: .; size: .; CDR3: CASSLGSSGVTEAFF; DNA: TGTGCCAGCAGCTTAGGAAGCTCAGGGGTCACTGAAGCTTTCTTT
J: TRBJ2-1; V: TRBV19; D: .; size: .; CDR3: CASAMGLAGLDEQFF; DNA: TGTGCCAGCGCCATGGGCCTAGCTGGGCTCGATGAGCAGTTCTTC
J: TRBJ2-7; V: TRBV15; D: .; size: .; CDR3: CATSREQGGSYEQYF; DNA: TGTGCCACCAGCAGAGAGCAAGGGGGATCCTACGAGCAGTACTTC
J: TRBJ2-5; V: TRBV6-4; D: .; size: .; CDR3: CASVIVRQETQYF; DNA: TGTGCCAGCGTCATCGTTCGGCAAGAGACCCAGTACTTC
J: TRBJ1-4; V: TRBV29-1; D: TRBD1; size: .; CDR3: CSVVHRGLTTNEKLFF; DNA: TGCAGCGTTGTGCACAGGGGGCTCACAACTAATGAAAAACTGTTTTTT
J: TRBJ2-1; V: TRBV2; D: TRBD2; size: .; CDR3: CASSEAGGPDEQFF; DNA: TGTGCCAGCAGTGAAGCGGGAGGGCCCGATGAGCAGTTCTTC
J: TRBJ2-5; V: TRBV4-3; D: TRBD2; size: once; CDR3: CASSQDPAGEETQYF; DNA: TGCGCCAGCAGCCAAGACCCAGCGGGAGAAGAGACCCAGTACTTC
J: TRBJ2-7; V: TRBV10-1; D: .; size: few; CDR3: CASSTESAVEQYF; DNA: TGCGCCAGCAGCACGGAGTCAGCGGTGGAGCAGTACTTC
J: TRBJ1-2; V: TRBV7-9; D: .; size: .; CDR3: CASSNRESYGYTF; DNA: TGTGCCAGCAGTAACAGGGAGAGTTATGGCTACACCTTC
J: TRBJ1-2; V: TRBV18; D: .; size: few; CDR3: CASSPPSQGGYGYTF; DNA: TGTGCCAGCTCACCACCAAGCCAGGGAGGATATGGCTACACCTTC
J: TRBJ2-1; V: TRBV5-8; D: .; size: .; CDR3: CASSSQFTTPFYNEQFF; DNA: TGTGCCAGCAGTTCCCAGTTTACGACCCCTTTCTACAATGAGCAGTTCTTC
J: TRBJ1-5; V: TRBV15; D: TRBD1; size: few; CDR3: CATSKDRIHQPQHF; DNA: TGTGCCACCAGCAAGGACAGGATCCATCAGCCCCAGCATTTT
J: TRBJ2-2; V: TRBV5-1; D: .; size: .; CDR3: CASSRGAGELFF; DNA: TGCGCCAGCAGCCGTGGGGCCGGGGAGCTGTTTTTT
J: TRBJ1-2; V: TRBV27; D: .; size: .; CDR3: CASSDRPSGVYGYTF; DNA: TGTGCCAGCAGTGATCGGCCCAGTGGGGTCTATGGCTACACCTTC
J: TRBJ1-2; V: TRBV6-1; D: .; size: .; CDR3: CASSEKGDYGYTF; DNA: TGTGCCAGCAGTGAAAAGGGAGACTATGGCTACACCTTC
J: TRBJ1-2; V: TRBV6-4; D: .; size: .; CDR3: CASSDSLSPYGYTF; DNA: TGTGCCAGCAGTGACTCGCTTTCACCTTATGGCTACACCTTC
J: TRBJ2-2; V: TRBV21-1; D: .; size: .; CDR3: CASSEPGLAGGPNTGELFF; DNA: TGTGCCAGCAGCGAACCGGGACTAGCGGGGGGACCGAACACCGGGGAGCTGTTTTTT
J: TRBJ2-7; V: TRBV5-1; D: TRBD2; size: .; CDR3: CASSPTTSGGGSLEQYF; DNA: TGCGCCAGCAGCCCGACGACTAGCGGGGGGGGATCCCTCGAGCAGTACTTC
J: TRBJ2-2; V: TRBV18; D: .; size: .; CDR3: CASSPTVNTGELFF; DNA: TGTGCCAGCTCACCGACAGTAAACACCGGGGAGCTGTTTTTT
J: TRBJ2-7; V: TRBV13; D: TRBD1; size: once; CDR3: CASSLGQGNHEQYF; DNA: TGTGCCAGCAGCTTAGGACAGGGGAACCACGAGCAGTACTTC